These 32 T cell receptor beta chains originate from one sample sequenced in a study of blood T cell repertoires in COVID-19. Sequenced by immunoSEQ multiplex PCR; TCRdb stores in-frame clones only, minus some. The table shows 200,000 to 250,000 clones, with 83% occurring only once. Sequenced sample: peripheral blood. These receptors came from a woman aged 25 to 39 with COVID-19, enrolled during active disease.

The chain carries TRBV4-2 and TRBJ1-6, with TRBD1 as a possible D gene (6 bases). The V gene lost 0 bases and the J gene lost 7 bases, with 10 bases spanning the gap. CDR3 size: 15 residues. Germline loops: CDR1 LGHNA, CDR2 YNFKEQ. The CDR3 nucleotides are TGTGCCAGCAGCCAAGAGGACAGCAGAAATTCACCCCTCCACTTT. This codes for CASSQEDSRNSPLHF.

The chain is built from TRBV14 and TRBJ2-3; 10 nucleotides agree with TRBD2. The CDR3 sequence is 19 residues long. Germline V gene lookup returns CDR1 SGHDN and CDR2 FVKESK. V trimming: 1 base; J trimming: 3 bases; junction bases outside the gene matches: 13. The CDR3 DNA reads TGTGCCAGCAGCCAAGTGCTTCTAGCGGGAGTGTCTCGGACAGATACGCAGTATTTT. This sequence encodes CASSQVLLAGVSRTDTQYF.

The chain is built from TRBV7-3 and TRBJ2-1, with TRBD2 identical over 13 bases. V dropped 5 bases and J dropped 4; count of bases not matched to a gene: 5. Per germline, CDR1 SGHTA and CDR2 FQGTGA. There are 16 residues in the CDR3. This CDR3 reads CASSRTSGGIYNEQFF. The CDR3 DNA is TGTGCCAGCAGCCGGACTAGCGGGGGCATTTACAATGAGCAGTTCTTC.

The chain recombines TRBV6-2 or TRBV6-3 with TRBJ2-3, with 11 nucleotides matching TRBD2. The germline V gene encodes CDR1 MNHEY and CDR2 SVGEGT. The CDR3 has 18 amino acids. V lost 6 bases, J lost 2 bases, and 13 bases stayed unmatched. The CDR3 is CASSKLSGLAGITDTQYF. The CDR3 region has the DNA TGTGCCAGCAGCAAACTCAGCGGACTAGCGGGCATCACAGATACGCAGTATTTT.

The chain has TRBV7-2 and TRBJ1-2; 12 nucleotides agree with TRBD1. Germline CDR1 and CDR2: SGHTA and FQGNSA. After removal of 2 bases from V and 7 bases from J, the junction contained 8 bases not matched to a gene. This CDR3 has 16 residues. CDR3 coding DNA: TGTGCCAGCAGCTTAACCGGGACAGGGGGCGCCGGTGGCTACACCTTC. This translates into CASSLTGTGGAGGYTF.

This chain uses TRBV6-6 with TRBJ1-6; D gene unclear. The CDR3 loop spans 13 amino acids. Trimming took 10 bases from V and 7 from J, leaving 14 bases between them. The germline CDR1 and CDR2 sequences are MNHNY and SVGAGI (reference sequence). CDR3 bases: TGTGCCACTAGAGAGAGCGGCAATTCACCCCTCCACTTT. Its protein is CATRESGNSPLHF.

This sequence joins TRBV6-4 and TRBJ1-1, with TRBD1 identical over 7 bases. The CDR3 runs 14 residues. Per the germline V gene, CDR1 is MRHNA and CDR2 is SNTAGT. Losses at the gene ends were 3 bases for V and 4 bases for J; bases not matched to a gene: 5. The CDR3 nucleotides read TGTGCCAGCAGTGAGACAGGGAGTAGCACTGAAGCTTTCTTT. As protein: CASSETGSSTEAFF.

This chain uses TRBV5-1 with TRBJ2-1, with 7 bases identical to TRBD2. This CDR3 has 13 amino acids. The trim removed 0 bases at V and 9 bases at J, leaving 3 bases unmatched. The V gene's germline CDR1 is SGHRS and CDR2 YFSETQ. In DNA, the CDR3 is TGCGCCAGCAGCTTGGGCGGGAGAGCTGAGCAGTTCTTC. This translates into CASSLGGRAEQFF.

The CDR3 spells CASSQEGTGTDTQYF. The DNA of the CDR3 is TGCGCCAGCAGCCAAGAAGGTACAGGTACAGATACGCAGTATTTT. The chain joins TRBV4-3 to TRBJ2-3; D perhaps matches TRBD1 (5 bases). Looked up from germline, CDR1 is LGHNA and CDR2 is YSLEER. This CDR3 is built from 15 residues. Between the trimmed V and J ends, which lost 0 bases and 3 bases, there was a span of 10 bases.

This rearrangement joins TRBV7-2 to TRBJ1-5, with D possibly being TRBD1 (6 bases). Germline CDR1 SGHTA, CDR2 FQGNSA. The CDR3 has 16 amino acids. V was cut by 1 base and J by 2 bases, with 12 bases left in between. CDR3 protein: CASSLVPPGGNQPQHF. The DNA of the CDR3 is TGTGCCAGCAGCTTAGTCCCGCCAGGGGGCAATCAGCCCCAGCATTTT.

Comment on this clone: Other nucleotide sequences in the sample specify the same CDR3. This rearrangement joins TRBV5-1 to TRBJ1-1, with 8 bases fitting TRBD1. CDR1 is SGHRS and CDR2 is YFSETQ in the germline V gene. This CDR3 has 14 amino acids. The J segment lost 1 base and the V segment lost 1 base, leaving 0 bases of the junction unmatched. Here the CDR3 DNA reads TGCGCCAGCAGCTTGCAGGGGGCGAACACTGAAGCTTTCTTT. Protein sequence: CASSLQGANTEAFF.

The chain is built from TRBV6-5 and TRBJ1-1; D gene uncertain. Between the trimmed V and J ends, which lost 2 bases and 1 base, there was a span of 5 bases. The CDR3 is 13 amino acids. CDR1 MNHEY and CDR2 SVGAGI come from the germline V gene. CDR3 residues: CASSYPGNTEAFF. CDR3 in DNA: TGTGCCAGCAGTTACCCAGGGAACACTGAAGCTTTCTTT.

This clone was observed a few times. The V call is TRBV19, the J call TRBJ1-1; 7 positions match TRBD1. The CDR3 has 15 residues. The germline V gene has CDR1 LNHDA and CDR2 SQIVND (reference sequence). V gave up 6 bases and J gave up 1 base; unmatched junction bases: 8. Here the CDR3 reads CASSRGTERNTEAFF. CDR3 in DNA: TGTGCCAGTAGCCGCGGGACAGAGAGGAACACTGAAGCTTTCTTT.

CDR3 nucleotides: TGTGCCAGCTCCCGACTAGCGGGCCTCCAAGAGACCCAGTACTTC. Encoded protein: CASSRLAGLQETQYF. The chain combines TRBV18 with TRBJ2-5; TRBD2 agrees at 10 bases. The CDR3 sequence is 15 residues long. CDR1 and CDR2 from the germline V gene are KGHSH and LQKENI. V shed 6 bases and J 1 base; nucleotides not matched to a gene: 5.

V usage is TRBV7-9 and J usage is TRBJ1-1; 7 nucleotides line up with TRBD1. Losses at the gene ends were 7 bases for V and 2 bases for J; bases not matched to a gene: 4. CDR3 length: 13 residues. Germline values: CDR1 SEHNR, CDR2 FQNEAQ (reference sequence). As DNA, the CDR3 is TGTGCCAGCACATGGGACAGAAACACTGAAGCTTTCTTT. This gives the protein CASTWDRNTEAFF.

The V call is TRBV4-3, the J call TRBJ2-3; 7 nucleotides match TRBD2. The CDR3 totals 17 residues. With V trimmed by 1 base and J by 2 bases, 9 bases remained unmatched. Per germline, CDR1 LGHNA and CDR2 YSLEER. The CDR3 loop is CASSQVLIGRNTDTQYF. As DNA, the CDR3 is TGCGCCAGCAGCCAAGTATTGATCGGGAGGAACACAGATACGCAGTATTTT.

This clone was seen a single time. The V and J genes are TRBV18 and TRBJ1-4; 7 positions agree with TRBD1. With V trimmed by 4 bases and J by 7 bases, 3 bases remained unmatched. CDR3 length: 13 residues. Germline lookup yields CDR1 KGHSH and CDR2 LQKENI. The CDR3 DNA reads TGTGCCAGCTCACAACAGGGGAGTGAAAAACTGTTTTTT. It yields the protein CASSQQGSEKLFF.

V gene TRBV10-3 combines with J gene TRBJ1-2, with a tentative D call TRBD1 (6 bases). Germline V gene data show CDR1 as ENHRY and CDR2 as SYGVKD. The CDR3 runs 14 residues. The germline V and J ends were trimmed by 2 bases and 8 bases, with 15 bases remaining between them. For the CDR3, the DNA is TGTGCCATCAGTGAGGGCGGGGGGCCTAACGGCTACACCTTC. Its protein is CAISEGGGPNGYTF.

This clone was recorded a few times. Written as DNA, the CDR3 is TGTGCCAGTATTTCCTCAGGAGGGACAGCAGATACGCAGTATTTT. Its translation: CASISSGGTADTQYF. The chain combines TRBV19 with TRBJ2-3; a weak D match, TRBD1 (7 bases). Trimming stripped 7 bases from V and 4 bases from J, with 18 bases between. The germline V gene encodes CDR1 LNHDA and CDR2 SQIVND (reference sequence). The CDR3 is 15 residues long.

V and J are TRBV29-1 and TRBJ1-2, with D unresolved. This CDR3 region has 13 residues. Germline lookup yields CDR1 SQVTM and CDR2 ANQGSEA. CDR3 in amino acids: CNGLGEMDYGYTF. The CDR3 DNA reads as TGCAACGGACTTGGAGAGATGGACTATGGCTACACCTTC.

The J gene is TRBJ2-1, the V gene TRBV14; TRBD2 agrees at 7 bases. The length of the CDR3 is 17 residues. Germline V gives CDR1 SGHDN, CDR2 FVKESK. Trimming at V came to 3 bases and at J to 4 bases, leaving 12 bases not matched to a gene. This CDR3 is CASSHPRMGLPYNEQFF. In DNA form, the CDR3 reads TGTGCCAGCAGCCATCCGAGGATGGGACTACCTTACAATGAGCAGTTCTTC.

The V gene is TRBV7-3, the J gene TRBJ2-2; D might be TRBD2 (6 bases). This CDR3 is built from 15 residues. V lost 0 bases and J 6 bases, leaving 11 bases between the germline ends. The germline V gene has CDR1 SGHTA and CDR2 FQGTGA. The CDR3 spells CASSLTGGTPGELFF. In DNA form, the CDR3 reads TGTGCCAGCAGCTTAACGGGGGGTACTCCCGGGGAGCTGTTTTTT.

The chain joins TRBV3-1 (or the pseudogene TRBV3-2) to TRBJ1-5; TRBD1 might be the D (5 bases). Germline V gene data show CDR1 as LGHDT and CDR2 as YNNKEL (reference sequence). The ends were cut back, 3 bases at V and 2 bases at J, with 8 bases in the middle. The CDR3 has 14 residues. This chain's CDR3 is CASSQGGGNQPQHF. Written as DNA, the CDR3 is TGTGCCAGCAGCCAGGGAGGGGGCAATCAGCCCCAGCATTTT.

In its sample, this clone was seen once. This sequence joins TRBV30 and TRBJ1-2; 7 bases match TRBD1. This CDR3 comprises 12 residues. The germline CDR1 and CDR2 sequences are GTSNPN and SVGIG (reference sequence). V lost 6 bases to trimming and J lost 8 bases; unmatched junction nucleotides: 9. The CDR3 DNA reads TGTGCCTGCGGCGACAGGGTCCGCGGCTACACCTTC. It translates to CACGDRVRGYTF.

The chain is built from TRBV7-2 and TRBJ1-3, with 8 positions matching TRBD1. The V gene end was trimmed by 3 bases and the J gene end by 2 bases; junction bases not matched to a gene: 3. The CDR3 has 15 amino acids. Germline V gene sequence: CDR1 SGHTA, CDR2 FQGNSA. In nucleotides, the CDR3 is TGTGCCAGCAGCTTGTCGACAGGGGCTGGAAACACCATATATTTT. Translating gives CASSLSTGAGNTIYF.

CDR3: CASSQGASHRANYGYTF. The CDR3 bases are TGCGCCAGCAGCCAAGGGGCCAGTCACAGGGCTAACTATGGCTACACCTTC. The genes are TRBV4-1 and TRBJ1-2; tentative D call: TRBD1 (6 bases). V lost 1 base to trimming and J lost 0 bases, with 15 bases between them. Germline lookup yields CDR1 MGHRA and CDR2 YSYEKL. The CDR3 sequence is 17 residues long.

The CDR3 reads CASSDGQGNIQYF. In nucleotides, the CDR3 is TGCGCCAGCAGTGATGGACAGGGGAACATTCAGTACTTC. J is TRBJ2-4 and V is TRBV5-1; 9 nucleotides match TRBD1. CDR3 length equals 13 residues. Germline V CDR1 and CDR2: SGHRS, YFSETQ. The junction had 4 bases not matched to a gene; V was cut back by 5 bases and J by 7 bases.

The chain links TRBV24-1 to TRBJ2-5, with D perhaps matching TRBD1 (7 bases). The germline gives CDR1 KGHDR, CDR2 SFDVKD. The CDR3 runs 16 residues. V lost 3 bases to trimming and J lost 4 bases, with 17 bases between them. In nucleotides, the CDR3 is TGTGCCACCAGTGATCCCCAGGGGGAGGAGAGAGAGACCCAGTACTTC. Protein sequence: CATSDPQGEERETQYF.

The chain carries TRBV29-1 and TRBJ2-3; 8 bases are a match to TRBD2. The CDR3 length is 19 residues. Losses at the gene ends were 0 bases for V and 5 bases for J; bases not matched to a gene: 19. Per germline, CDR1 SQVTM and CDR2 ANQGSEA. The CDR3 sequence is CSVEDTGRGGRGHGDTQYF. The CDR3 coding sequence is TGCAGCGTTGAAGATACGGGTCGGGGGGGACGAGGGCATGGAGATACGCAGTATTTT.

In the case of this clone: This same CDR3 is encoded by further DNA sequences in the sample. The V and J genes are TRBV3-1 (or the pseudogene TRBV3-2) and TRBJ2-5; D gene uncertain. The CDR3 has 13 amino acids. Trimming shortened V by 0 bases and J by 3 bases, and 5 bases separated the two germline ends. From germline, CDR1 is LGHDT and CDR2 YNNKEL (reference sequence). Written as DNA, the CDR3 is TGTGCCAGCAGCCAAGACCTTGAAGAGACCCAGTACTTC. Translating it yields CASSQDLEETQYF.

The rearrangement links TRBV6-6 to TRBJ2-5, with D possibly TRBD1 on 6 matching bases. The CDR3 length is 15 residues. Germline loops: CDR1 MNHNY, CDR2 SVGAGI (reference sequence). Trimming removed 0 bases at V and 9 bases at J, with 17 bases between. CDR3: CASSYSRQGPQAQYF. CDR3 bases: TGTGCCAGCAGTTACTCGAGGCAGGGGCCTCAGGCCCAGTACTTC.

The genes are TRBV4-3 and TRBJ1-2, with 8 bases aligning to TRBD1. With 4 bases clipped from V and 1 base from J, the junction kept 8 bases outside the gene matches. In germline, CDR1 is LGHNA, CDR2 YSLEER. This CDR3 is built from 16 residues. The CDR3 spells CASSLTGTGLNYGYTF. DNA of the CDR3: TGCGCCAGCAGCCTCACCGGGACAGGCCTTAACTATGGCTACACCTTC.